This T cell receptor (beta chain) was captured in a study of T cells in localized non-small cell lung cancer. With respect to this clone: Its antigen is not identified.

Study results and limitations: Only one tumor region was sequenced, so heterogeneity remains possible. Out of the top 100 tumor clones, a median roughly 50 were seen in adjacent lung.

Generated by immunoSEQ multiplex PCR, the TCRdb table keeps only in-frame clones and is missing some. The data contain tens of thousands of clones, more than 70% of them seen just once; the ten biggest clones take up more than 15%. The ends lost 3 bases at V and 6 bases at J; junction bases unmatched: 6. In germline, CDR1 is SGHRS, CDR2 YFSETQ. This CDR3 contains 15 residues. The specimen was PBMCs, collected before any cancer treatment. The clonotype originates from a woman aged 35-70 years with stage II squamous cell lung carcinoma. The gene calls are TRBV5-1 and TRBJ2-1; 10 bases map to TRBD2. The CDR3 nucleotides are TGCGCCAGCAGCTCTATAGCGGGAGGTGCCAATGAGCAGTTCTTC. Translating gives CASSSIAGGANEQFF.